This entry is about one T cell receptor beta chain. Trimming took 8 bases from V and 5 from J, leaving 24 bases between them. Looked up from germline, CDR1 is SNHLY and CDR2 is FYNNEI. The CDR3 length is 16 residues. This sample stems from a study of OX40 agonist ivuxolimab in advanced cancers. Assay used: immunoSEQ multiplex PCR; TCRdb lists only in-frame clones, some missing. Of tens of thousands of clones detected, around 84% appear once; the ten largest clones hold approximately 30%. This receptor was obtained from an adult with an advanced solid tumor such as melanoma, head and neck, liver or kidney cancer. Source: CD4+ or CD8+ T cells sorted from blood, taken in a trial of the OX40 agonist ivuxolimab. This chain connects TRBV2 to TRBJ1-2; D gene uncertain. The CDR3 protein is CASVLEGRTKGYGYTF. CDR3 DNA sequence: TGTGCCAGCGTCCTGGAGGGTAGGACGAAAGGATATGGCTACACCTTC.